The 18 T cell receptor beta chains below come from one sample, sequenced in a study of CD8 T cells in ankylosing spondylitis. One entry per CDR3 protein results from TCRdb running MiXCR on the 5' RACE reads. The sample includes about 130,000 distinct CDR3 sequences, 7% of them seen just once. The source material was blood, either unsorted or a sorted T cell fraction (not recorded which). These receptors were obtained from a male donor with ankylosing spondylitis or in good health (not recorded which).

This clonotype was recorded at least ten times. The CDR3 sequence: CASSLMAVSNYGYTF. The DNA of the CDR3 is TGTGCCAGCAGTTTGATGGCAGTCTCTAACTATGGCTACACCTTC. The rearrangement joins TRBV12-3 or TRBV12-4 to TRBJ1-2; D is unclear. V was trimmed by 3 bases and J by 0 bases, leaving 11 bases between them. The CDR3 consists of 15 residues.

This clonotype was recorded at least ten times. The CDR3 DNA reads TGTGCCAGCAGCTCGTTAGACAGGCCCCAGCATTTT. Its translation is CASSSLDRPQHF. The chain is built from TRBV7-9 and TRBJ1-5; D perhaps matches TRBD1 (5 bases). V lost 4 bases and J lost 9, with 10 bases in between. CDR1 and CDR2 (germline): SEHNR, FQNEAQ (reference sequence). The CDR3 has 12 residues.

This chain connects TRBV29-1 to TRBJ1-5; tentatively, D is TRBD1 (6 bases). CDR1 is SQVTM, CDR2 ANQGSEA, per germline. Between the trimmed V and J ends, which lost 5 bases and 1 base, there was a span of 9 bases. The CDR3 has 13 amino acids. CDR3 nucleotides: TGCAGCGTTAACCAGGGGAGCAATCAGCCCCAGCATTTT. Encoded protein: CSVNQGSNQPQHF.

This clonotype appeared many times. V gene TRBV5-1 combines with J gene TRBJ2-2; D is ambiguous. The CDR3 length is 15 residues. Germline assignment: CDR1 SGHRS and CDR2 YFSETQ. V was pared by 0 bases and J by 10 bases, with 16 bases between. The CDR3 is CASSLELGPSKELFF. The CDR3 DNA follows: TGCGCCAGCAGCTTGGAACTGGGCCCTTCAAAGGAGCTGTTTTTT.

In this sample, this clonotype turned up many times. V and J are TRBV15 and TRBJ2-5; no clear D. The CDR3 has 12 amino acids. Between the trimmed V and J ends, which lost 1 base and 4 bases, there was a span of 4 bases. Per the germline V gene, CDR1 is LNHNV and CDR2 is YYDKDF (reference sequence). CDR3 residues: CATSRVGETQYF. CDR3 DNA: TGTGCCACCAGCAGAGTGGGAGAGACCCAGTACTTC.

This clonotype was seen repeatedly, ten times or more. This chain connects TRBV18 to TRBJ1-1; TRBD1 matches at 8 bases. This CDR3 comprises 14 residues. The germline gives CDR1 KGHSH, CDR2 LQKENI. With V trimmed by 6 bases and J by 2 bases, 5 bases remained unmatched. The CDR3 DNA reads TGTGCCAGCTCGGCGACAGGGGCCAACACTGAAGCTTTCTTT. It yields the protein CASSATGANTEAFF.

In this sample, this clonotype turned up many times. This CDR3 reads CASSLTVKNIQYF. The CDR3 DNA is TGTGCCAGCAGTTTAACTGTGAAAAACATTCAGTACTTC. V is TRBV28 and J is TRBJ2-4; D uncertain. CDR1 and CDR2 from the germline V gene are MDHEN and SYDVKM. The CDR3 extends over 13 amino acids. V dropped 2 bases and J dropped 4 bases, with 6 bases sitting between them.

Ten or more counts support this clonotype. The chain joins TRBV2 to TRBJ2-2; TRBD2 might be the D (7 bases). The CDR3 consists of 16 residues. Germline CDR1 is SNHLY and CDR2 is FYNNEI. Between the trimmed V and J ends, which lost 7 bases and 2 bases, there was a span of 17 bases. The DNA for the CDR3 is TGTGCCAGCACCCCCACGGGGGGCCCCAACACCGGGGAGCTGTTTTTT. Its translation is CASTPTGGPNTGELFF.

At least ten counts were recorded for this clonotype. The rearrangement joins TRBV7-9 to TRBJ2-2; 8 nucleotides match TRBD2. CDR1 and CDR2 (germline): SEHNR, FQNEAQ (reference sequence). This CDR3 is built from 15 residues. The junction had 7 bases not matched to a gene; V was cut back by 3 bases and J by 7 bases. The CDR3, as DNA: TGTGCCAGCAGCTTTCGCGGGAGGTCGAGCGGGGAGCTGTTTTTT. This codes for CASSFRGRSSGELFF.

This clonotype was picked up many times. This sequence joins TRBV28 and TRBJ1-2, with a weak D call TRBD1 (6 bases). Per germline, CDR1 MDHEN and CDR2 SYDVKM. The germline V and J ends were trimmed by 10 bases and 2 bases, with 8 bases remaining between them. The length of the CDR3 is 11 residues. This CDR3 reads CAITGNYGYTF. The DNA for the CDR3 is TGTGCCATCACAGGGAACTATGGCTACACCTTC.

This clonotype showed up many times. V is TRBV4-1 and J is TRBJ1-4; D not resolved. CDR3 size: 17 residues. Trimming stripped 6 bases from V and 6 bases from J, with 23 bases between. The germline CDR1 and CDR2 sequences are MGHRA and YSYEKL. The CDR3, as DNA: TGCGCCAGCAGGCCCTCCCCCTTCAGAGTTTTGGATGAAAAACTGTTTTTT. Amino acids: CASRPSPFRVLDEKLFF.

This clonotype occurred many times. V gene TRBV20-1 combines with J gene TRBJ2-1; TRBD2 might be the D (6 bases). The CDR3 is 13 residues long. Germline lookup yields CDR1 DFQATT and CDR2 SNEGSKA (reference sequence). V gave up 6 bases and J gave up 2 bases, with 11 bases separating them. CDR3 nucleotides: TGCAGTGCGATGCTAGCGACCTACAATGAGCAGTTCTTC. This encodes CSAMLATYNEQFF.

This clonotype was recorded many times. This rearrangement joins TRBV3-1 to TRBJ1-2; a possible D gene is TRBD1 (5 bases). The V gene lost 2 bases and the J gene lost 1 base, with 11 bases spanning the gap. Germline CDR1 and CDR2: LGHDT and YNNKEL (reference sequence). The CDR3 has 15 residues. CDR3 residues: CASSQPMGGNYGYTF. For the CDR3, the DNA is TGTGCCAGCAGCCAACCAATGGGGGGTAACTATGGCTACACCTTC.

This clonotype has at least ten counts. CDR3: CASKENTGELFF. In DNA form, the CDR3 reads TGTGCCAGTAAGGAAAACACCGGGGAGCTGTTTTTT. This chain connects TRBV19 to TRBJ2-2; no clear D. With 7 bases removed from V and 2 bases from J, the gap between germline ends came to 5 bases. CDR3 length: 12 amino acids. Germline CDR1 is LNHDA and CDR2 is SQIVND (reference sequence).

This clonotype was picked up many times. J is TRBJ1-4 and V is TRBV5-1, with D unclear. V lost 0 bases and J 0 bases, leaving 3 bases between the germline ends. From germline, CDR1 is SGHRS and CDR2 YFSETQ. This CDR3 has 14 amino acids. The CDR3 coding sequence is TGCGCCAGCAGCTTGGACGCAACTAATGAAAAACTGTTTTTT. Protein sequence: CASSLDATNEKLFF.

The chain carries TRBV5-4 and TRBJ1-2, with D maybe TRBD1 (5 bases). Trimming removed 0 bases from V and 14 bases from J, with 14 bases in between. In germline, CDR1 is SGHNT, CDR2 YYREEE (reference sequence). This CDR3 is built from 12 residues. DNA for the CDR3: TGTGCCAGCAGCTTGGGGGGCGGACGGATGACCTTC. Amino acids: CASSLGGGRMTF.

At least ten counts were recorded for this clonotype. The chain couples TRBV7-8 to TRBJ2-7; D is possibly TRBD1 (5 bases). Germline CDR1 SGHVS, CDR2 FQNEAQ. The CDR3 has 11 residues. CDR3 sequence (DNA): TGTGCCAGCAGCTTCGGACACCAACTAAAGGTC. Its translation is CASSFGHQLKV.

This clonotype has ten or more counts. The V call is TRBV20-1, the J call TRBJ2-1; D possibly matches TRBD1 or TRBD2 (6 bases each). This CDR3 region has 16 residues. In germline, CDR1 is DFQATT, CDR2 SNEGSKA (reference sequence). Between the trimmed V and J ends, which lost 5 bases and 1 base, there was a span of 18 bases. CDR3: CSALPGIGGSYNEQFF. The CDR3 DNA sequence: TGCAGTGCTCTCCCGGGAATAGGGGGGTCCTACAATGAGCAGTTCTTC.